This TCR beta chain was identified during a study of T cell responses to AZD1222 COVID-19 vaccine. The protocol was immunoSEQ multiplex PCR, while the TCRdb copy is restricted to in-frame clones and leaves out a portion. The repertoire holds approximately 150,000 clones, with about 90% as singletons. This CDR3 spans 18 amino acids. The J segment lost 0 bases and the V segment lost 4 bases, leaving 6 bases of the junction unmatched. Germline CDR1 is SGHTA and CDR2 is FQGNSA. Whole-study findings and limits: Reportedly, nearly half the spike-specific TCRs target unmutated variant regions. Baseline seropositivity occurred in only six AZD1222 recipients. Donors were mostly white British, more females; clonal diversity possibly underestimated.

As concerns this clone: What it binds is not known.

The clonotype was recovered from an adult in good health. The sequences come from peripheral blood, collected on day 0 of MenACWY control vaccination. The chain joins TRBV7-2 to TRBJ2-3, with 14 bases matching TRBD2. CDR3 region: CASSWGTSGGSSTDTQYF. The CDR3 nucleotides read TGTGCCAGCAGCTGGGGGACTAGCGGGGGATCTAGCACAGATACGCAGTATTTT.